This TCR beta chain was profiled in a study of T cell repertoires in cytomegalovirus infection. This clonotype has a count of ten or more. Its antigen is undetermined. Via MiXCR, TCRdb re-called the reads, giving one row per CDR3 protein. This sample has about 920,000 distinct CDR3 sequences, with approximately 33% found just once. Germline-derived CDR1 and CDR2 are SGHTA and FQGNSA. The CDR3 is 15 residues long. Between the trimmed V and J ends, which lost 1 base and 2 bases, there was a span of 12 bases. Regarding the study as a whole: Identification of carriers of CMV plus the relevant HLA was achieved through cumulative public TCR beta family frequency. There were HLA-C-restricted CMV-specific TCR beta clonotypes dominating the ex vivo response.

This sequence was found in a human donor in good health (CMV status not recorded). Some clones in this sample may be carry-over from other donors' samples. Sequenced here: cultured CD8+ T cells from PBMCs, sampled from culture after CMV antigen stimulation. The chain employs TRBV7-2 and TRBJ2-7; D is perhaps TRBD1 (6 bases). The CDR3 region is CASSLEGVGPYEQYV. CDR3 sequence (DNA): TGTGCCAGCAGCTTAGAGGGGGTGGGCCCCTACGAGCAGTACGTC.